This T cell receptor beta chain was sequenced during a study of T cell repertoires in cytomegalovirus infection. Study-level information: Indications came from public TCR beta signatures; they pointed to CMV infection and to a matching HLA type. Overall study results and limits: Predominance within the ex vivo response was attributable to HLA-C-restricted CMV-specific TCR beta clonotypes. Carriage of CMV together with the relevant HLA was identifiable through cumulative public TCR beta family frequency.

The V gene's germline CDR1 is SGHTA and CDR2 FQGNSA. The CDR3 has 14 residues. The V and J ends lost 6 bases and 6 bases, in that order; junction bases with no gene match: 6. TCRdb used MiXCR to reprocess the reads, holding one entry per CDR3 protein. The sample contains around 300,000 distinct CDR3 sequences, 9.5% of which appear only once. A few counts support this clonotype. The antigen is unknown. This receptor was obtained from a human donor in good health (CMV status not recorded). Some clones in this sample may be carry-over from other donors' samples. The sample was PBMCs. The V gene is TRBV7-2, the J gene TRBJ2-1; 9 nucleotides agree with TRBD2. In nucleotides, the CDR3 is TGTGCCAGCAGGCGGGGGGGAGGGGGCAATGAGCAGTTCTTC. Amino acids: CASRRGGGGNEQFF.